This T cell receptor (beta chain) was profiled in a study of vaccination and CD4 T cells after COVID-19. Treatment described: approximately 9-day PBMC culture with coronavirus spike peptide pools or control peptides (ViraFEST assay). CD4+ T cells of the unexposed donor were collected before the COVID-19 pandemic (2011-2018). ViraFEST used peptide pools to expand antigen-specific T cells before TCR sequencing. Scientists ran DNA taken from cultured CD4+ T cells through the Oncomine TCR Beta short-read assay for sequencing. After culture, CD4+ T cells served as the source for genomic DNA extraction. TCRdb re-called the PCR reads through MiXCR, storing one row per CDR3 protein. Among around 6,400 distinct CDR3 sequences, roughly 30% were seen once, and the ten largest hold approximately 34%. Concerning this clonotype: As yet, its antigen is unknown.

From germline, CDR1 is MNHNS and CDR2 SASEGT. V was trimmed by 8 bases and J by 7 bases, leaving 18 bases between them. The CDR3 has 14 amino acids. Sequenced material: CD4+ T cells from blood, cultured in vitro. The receptor's source is a human donor in good health. The chain carries TRBV6-1 and TRBJ1-5, with D possibly TRBD1 on 6 matching bases. The CDR3 sequence is CASASESGAQPQHF. The CDR3 nucleotides are TGTGCCAGCGCAAGTGAATCAGGGGCCCAGCCCCAGCATTTT.